What follows are 10 T cell receptor beta chains derived from one specimen sequenced in a study of lymphopenia after photon versus proton radiotherapy. Produced via immunoSEQ multiplex PCR; TCRdb's table is partial and in-frame only. The sample holds 40,000 or so clones, 80% to 95% seen once. The material sequenced was peripheral blood, taken from a patient treated with photon-based radiotherapy. The source is a man in his fifties or sixties with cholangiocarcinoma.

The rearrangement joins TRBV5-8 to TRBJ2-5; TRBD1 agrees at 7 bases. The CDR3 is 14 residues long. Germline CDR1 SGHTS, CDR2 YDEGEE. Trimming cost V 7 bases and J 5 bases; bases outside gene matches: 11. Here the CDR3 reads CASVLGQDRETQYF. For the CDR3, the DNA is TGTGCCAGCGTGTTAGGACAGGACCGGGAGACCCAGTACTTC.

In the case of this clone: Other DNA sequences in the sample encode the same CDR3. CDR3 sequence (DNA): TGTGCCAGTAGTATCGGACAGGGGTCCTACGAGCAGTACTTC. Encoded protein: CASSIGQGSYEQYF. The chain joins TRBV19 to TRBJ2-7; TRBD1 aligns across 9 bases. The CDR3 length is 14 residues. Looked up from germline, CDR1 is LNHDA and CDR2 is SQIVND (reference sequence). Trimming at V came to 3 bases and at J to 1 base, leaving 1 base not matched to a gene.

The rearrangement links TRBV5-1 to TRBJ1-1; perhaps TRBD1 as D (5 bases). The CDR3 contains 13 residues. Germline CDR1 SGHRS, CDR2 YFSETQ. The V gene lost 4 bases and the J gene lost 10 bases, with 17 bases spanning the gap. The CDR3 region is CASSRVQGTLAFF. The DNA for the CDR3 is TGCGCCAGCAGCCGGGTGCAGGGAACCTTAGCTTTCTTT.

There are a few counts of this clone. The rearrangement uses TRBV4-2 and TRBJ1-2, with TRBD1 matching 9 bases. J was trimmed by 8 bases and V by 0 bases; bases with no gene match: 7. In germline, CDR1 is LGHNA, CDR2 YNFKEQ. The CDR3 has 15 residues. CDR3 region: CASSQDLQGALGYTF. The DNA for the CDR3 is TGTGCCAGCAGCCAAGATCTACAGGGGGCTCTCGGCTACACCTTC.

This chain connects TRBV10-3 to TRBJ2-7, with 7 bases that match TRBD1. Losses at the gene ends were 11 bases for V and 9 bases for J; bases not matched to a gene: 4. Germline V gives CDR1 ENHRY, CDR2 SYGVKD. This CDR3 region has 9 residues. The CDR3, as DNA: TGTGCCCCACACAGGGGGCAGTACTTC. Translating gives CAPHRGQYF.

The rearrangement links TRBV28 to TRBJ2-3, with D possibly TRBD1 on 6 matching bases. Trimming pared 6 bases from V and 3 bases from J, leaving 10 bases between. Germline CDR1 is MDHEN and CDR2 is SYDVKM. This CDR3 comprises 13 residues. The CDR3 spells CASRQTGTDTQYF. CDR3 nucleotide sequence: TGTGCCAGCAGACAAACAGGGACAGATACGCAGTATTTT. Full variable domain (rest looked up from reference TRBV28 and TRBJ2-3): DVKVTQSSRYLVKRTGEKVFLECVQDMDHENMFWYRQDPGLGLRLIYFSYDVKMKEKGDIPEGYSVSREKKERFSLILESASTNQTSMYLCASRQTGTDTQYFGPGTRLTVL.

The chain has TRBV7-2 and TRBJ1-2, with TRBD1 as a possible D gene (6 bases). CDR3 length: 14 amino acids. V gave up 3 bases and J gave up 8 bases, with 16 bases separating them. The germline V gene encodes CDR1 SGHTA and CDR2 FQGNSA. CDR3 region: CASSFLMTGRGYTF. The CDR3 DNA reads as TGTGCCAGCAGCTTTCTTATGACAGGTCGAGGCTACACCTTC.

CDR3 nucleotides: TGTGCCAGCAGAACCGGGACAGATTCACCCCTCCACTTT. This gives the protein CASRTGTDSPLHF. This chain joins TRBV6-6 and TRBJ1-6; 7 nucleotides line up with TRBD1. The V gene end was trimmed by 6 bases and the J gene end by 8 bases; junction bases not matched to a gene: 4. CDR1 MNHNY and CDR2 SVGAGI come from the germline V gene (reference sequence). The CDR3 has 13 residues.

The chain employs TRBV19 and TRBJ2-1, with D unresolved. The CDR3 is made up of 13 amino acids. Trimming removed 5 bases from V and 2 bases from J, with 7 bases in between. Germline CDR1 LNHDA, CDR2 SQIVND (reference sequence). CDR3 residues: CASSGRTYNEQFF. For the CDR3, the DNA is TGTGCCAGTAGTGGTCGAACCTACAATGAGCAGTTCTTC.

V and J are TRBV5-1 and TRBJ1-1; D is uncertain. CDR1 is SGHRS, CDR2 YFSETQ, per germline. V shed 4 bases and J shed 7 bases, with 20 bases lying between them. The CDR3 loop spans 15 amino acids. The CDR3 region is CASSVDGPGVGEAFF. Here the CDR3 DNA reads TGCGCCAGCAGCGTGGACGGGCCCGGGGTGGGTGAAGCTTTCTTT.